Here is one TCR beta chain with its context. Its matching antigen is unknown. The data were taken from a study of CD8+CD57+ T cells in acquired aplastic anemia. General study points: Researchers report that 25 to 30 CD8+ CDR3 sequences appeared in both patients and controls.

The CDR3 is 12 amino acids. V dropped 8 bases and J dropped 5; count of bases not matched to a gene: 5. The germline V gene encodes CDR1 LNHDA and CDR2 SQIVND (reference sequence). Both TCR beta VDJ combination and CDR3 sequence profiling were carried out. Genomic DNA was the template for this profiling. From the reads, TCRdb called clonotypes with MiXCR, one entry per CDR3 protein. Of roughly 290,000 distinct CDR3 sequences in the sample, around three fifths were seen once. All patients picked for sequencing had shown, by flow cytometry, an expansion of CD8+CD57+ cells. The chain employs TRBV19 and TRBJ1-1; TRBD1 aligns across 7 bases. The specimen was sorted CD4+, CD8+, or CD8+CD57+ T cells (not recorded which) from PBMCs. The clonotype originates from a human donor with aplastic anemia. CDR3: CASLRGATEAFF. The DNA of the CDR3 is TGTGCCAGTCTCAGGGGGGCTACTGAAGCTTTCTTT.